This T cell receptor beta chain was captured by sequencing in a study of OX40 agonist ivuxolimab in advanced cancers. Study-wide findings and caveats: On average, a greater number of expanded clones characterised CD8+ T cells relative to CD4+.

Germline CDR1 SGHVS, CDR2 FQNEAQ. This CDR3 is 14 amino acids long. The ends were cut back, 3 bases at V and 2 bases at J, with 9 bases in the middle. Details on this clone: Its specificity is unknown.

Repertoires were generated with immunoSEQ multiplex PCR, while TCRdb's copy carries only in-frame clones and drops some. The sample carries 60,000 to 75,000 clones, around 90% recorded once. This sequence joins TRBV7-8 and TRBJ2-3, with D unclear. The sequencing used CD4+ or CD8+ T cells sorted from blood, collected in a trial of the OX40 agonist ivuxolimab. This receptor was taken from an adult with an advanced solid tumor such as melanoma, head and neck, liver or kidney cancer. CDR3 loop: CASSFGATTDTQYF. The CDR3 DNA reads as TGTGCCAGCAGCTTTGGAGCCACCACAGATACGCAGTATTTT.